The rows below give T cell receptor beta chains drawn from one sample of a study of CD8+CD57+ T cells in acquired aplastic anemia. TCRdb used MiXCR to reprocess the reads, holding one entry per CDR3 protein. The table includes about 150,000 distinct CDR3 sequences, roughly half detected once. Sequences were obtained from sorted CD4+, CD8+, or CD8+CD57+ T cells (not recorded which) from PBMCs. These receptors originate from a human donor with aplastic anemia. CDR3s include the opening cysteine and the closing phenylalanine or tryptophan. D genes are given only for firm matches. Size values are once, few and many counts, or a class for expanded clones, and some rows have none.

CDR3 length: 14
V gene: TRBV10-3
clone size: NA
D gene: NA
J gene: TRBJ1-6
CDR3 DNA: TGTGCCATCAGTGAGTTCGCCGGACGGTCACCCCTCCACTTT
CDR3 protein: CAISEFAGRSPLHF

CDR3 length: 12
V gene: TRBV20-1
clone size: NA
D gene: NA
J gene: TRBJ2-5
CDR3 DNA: TGCAGTGCTAGTCTTCGGGGAGAGACCCAGTACTTC
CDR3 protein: CSASLRGETQYF

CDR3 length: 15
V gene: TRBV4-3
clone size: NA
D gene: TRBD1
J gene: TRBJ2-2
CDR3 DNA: TGCGCCAGCCGACCGGACAGGGCGGACACCGGGGAGCTGTTTTTT
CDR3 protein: CASRPDRADTGELFF

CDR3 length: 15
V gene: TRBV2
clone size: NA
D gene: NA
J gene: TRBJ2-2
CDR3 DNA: TGTGCCAGCAGTGGCGATGGGGCAGAGACCGGGGAGCTGTTTTTT
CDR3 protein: CASSGDGAETGELFF

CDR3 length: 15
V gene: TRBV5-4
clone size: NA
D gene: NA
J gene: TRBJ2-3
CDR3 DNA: TGTGCCAGCAGCTTGGTGGGCGTGCCCACAGATACGCAGTATTTT
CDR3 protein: CASSLVGVPTDTQYF

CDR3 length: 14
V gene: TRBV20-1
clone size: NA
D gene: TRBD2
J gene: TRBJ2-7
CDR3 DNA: TGCAGTGCGAGACTAGCGGGAGGTGAAAACGAGCAGTACTTC
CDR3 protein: CSARLAGGENEQYF

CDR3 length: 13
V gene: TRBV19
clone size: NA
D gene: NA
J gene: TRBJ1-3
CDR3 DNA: TGTGCCAGTAGTGACAGCTCTGGAAACACCATATATTTT
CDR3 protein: CASSDSSGNTIYF

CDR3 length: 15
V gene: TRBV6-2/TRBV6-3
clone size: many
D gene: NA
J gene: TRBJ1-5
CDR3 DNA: TGTGCCAGCAGTTACGTGGGAGATCCAGGTCAGCCCCAGCATTTT
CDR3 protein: CASSYVGDPGQPQHF

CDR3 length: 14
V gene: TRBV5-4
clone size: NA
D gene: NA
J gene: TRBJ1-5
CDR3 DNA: TGTGCCAGCAGCTTGGACATGGGCAATCAGCCCCAGCATTTT
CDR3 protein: CASSLDMGNQPQHF

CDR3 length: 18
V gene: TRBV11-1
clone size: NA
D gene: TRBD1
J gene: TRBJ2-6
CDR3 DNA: TGTGCCAGCAGCCCGGACCCGGGACAGAAGTCTGGGGCCAACGTCCTGACTTTC
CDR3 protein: CASSPDPGQKSGANVLTF

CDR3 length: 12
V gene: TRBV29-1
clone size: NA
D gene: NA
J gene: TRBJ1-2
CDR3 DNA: TGCAGCAGTTACGGCCGGAACTATGGCTACACCTTC
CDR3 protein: CSSYGRNYGYTF